This passage covers 22 T cell receptor beta chains from one sample sequenced in a study of blood T cell repertoires in COVID-19. The repertoire was sequenced with immunoSEQ multiplex PCR; TCRdb's copy has only in-frame clones and lacks some. Of 150,000 or so clones listed, about 88% are singletons. Sequencing used PBMCs or T cells enriched from blood (not recorded which). The receptor source for this set is a woman in her forties or fifties who had recovered from COVID-19.

This sequence joins TRBV2 and TRBJ2-1, with a weak D call TRBD2 (6 bases). Per the germline V gene, CDR1 is SNHLY and CDR2 is FYNNEI. V dropped 6 bases and J dropped 10 bases, with 7 bases sitting between them. The CDR3 totals 10 residues. This CDR3 reads CASSGREQFF. DNA of the CDR3: TGTGCCAGCAGCGGGAGAGAGCAGTTCTTC. The complete variable domain, with remaining parts taken from reference TRBV2 and TRBJ2-1, reads EPEVTQTPSHQVTQMGQEVILRCVPISNHLYFYWYRQILGQKVEFLVSFYNNEISEKSEIFDDQFSVERPDGSNFTLKIRSTKLEDSAMYFCASSGREQFFGPGTRLTVL.

The chain uses TRBV5-4 and TRBJ2-7; TRBD2 is a possible D gene (6 bases). Germline CDR1 is SGHNT and CDR2 is YYREEE (reference sequence). The CDR3 is 14 amino acids. Trimming pared 4 bases from V and 0 bases from J, leaving 11 bases between. The CDR3 reads CASSVRGNSYEQYF. In nucleotides, the CDR3 is TGTGCCAGCAGCGTCCGGGGGAACTCCTACGAGCAGTACTTC. The variable domain in full, with the rest retrieved from reference TRBV5-4 and TRBJ2-7, is ETGVTQSPTHLIKTRGQQVTLRCSSQSGHNTVSWYQQALGQGPQFIFQYYREEENGRGNFPPRFSGLQFPNYSSELNVNALELDDSALYLCASSVRGNSYEQYFGPGTRLTVT.

V and J are TRBV6-5 and TRBJ2-5; 8 nucleotides line up with TRBD2. Germline values: CDR1 MNHEY, CDR2 SVGAGI. The CDR3 covers 16 residues. V lost 2 bases to trimming and J lost 1 base; unmatched junction nucleotides: 6. The CDR3 DNA follows: TGTGCCAGCAGTTACGAAGTAGCGGGGCTCCAAGAGACCCAGTACTTC. Translated, it gives CASSYEVAGLQETQYF.

The chain employs TRBV12-5 and TRBJ2-2; D is unresolved. The CDR3 spans 12 residues. Trimming removed 6 bases from V and 10 bases from J, with 12 bases in between. Germline V gives CDR1 LGHNT, CDR2 FRNRAP. The CDR3 here is CASGLEEAELFF. The CDR3 DNA is TGTGCTAGTGGCCTAGAGGAAGCGGAGCTGTTTTTT.

The chain couples TRBV28 to TRBJ2-3; D ambiguous. The germline CDR1 and CDR2 sequences are MDHEN and SYDVKM. This CDR3 has 13 residues. V shed 3 bases and J shed 0 bases, with 4 bases lying between them. CDR3 sequence (DNA): TGTGCCAGCAGTTTGTCTAGCACAGATACGCAGTATTTT. Translation: CASSLSSTDTQYF.

J is TRBJ2-5 and V is TRBV5-4; 14 bases are shared with TRBD2. J lost 2 bases, V lost 4 bases, and 10 bases had no gene match. Germline-derived CDR1 and CDR2 are SGHNT and YYREEE (reference sequence). This CDR3 comprises 18 residues. CDR3 protein: CASSGKGTSGSGQETQYF. DNA for the CDR3: TGTGCCAGCAGCGGAAAAGGGACTAGCGGGAGTGGTCAAGAGACCCAGTACTTC. Based on the CDR3 plus reference TRBV5-4 and TRBJ2-5, the full variable domain is ETGVTQSPTHLIKTRGQQVTLRCSSQSGHNTVSWYQQALGQGPQFIFQYYREEENGRGNFPPRFSGLQFPNYSSELNVNALELDDSALYLCASSGKGTSGSGQETQYFGPGTRLLVL.

The rearrangement joins TRBV2 to TRBJ2-7; D is possibly TRBD2 (5 bases). Deletions cut 5 bases from V and 1 base from J, with 15 bases between. The CDR3 runs 15 residues. The germline gives CDR1 SNHLY, CDR2 FYNNEI. The CDR3, as DNA: TGTGCCAGCAGTCTTGGACTCCCCGGGTCCTACGAGCAGTACTTC. It encodes CASSLGLPGSYEQYF.

The chain joins TRBV7-6 to TRBJ1-4, with D unresolved. With 2 bases removed from V and 4 bases from J, the gap between germline ends came to 8 bases. Germline CDR1 and CDR2: SGHVS and FNYEAQ. There are 14 residues in the CDR3. CDR3 in amino acids: CASSLSSFNEKLFF. CDR3 nucleotides: TGTGCCAGCAGCTTAAGTAGTTTTAATGAAAAACTGTTTTTT.

V usage is TRBV6-5 and J usage is TRBJ2-1, with D unclear. The CDR3 has 13 residues. Trimming took 5 bases from V and 6 from J, leaving 11 bases between them. The V gene's germline CDR1 is MNHEY and CDR2 SVGAGI. The CDR3 loop reads CASSPPTRNEQFF. In nucleotides, the CDR3 is TGTGCCAGCAGTCCCCCTACCCGCAATGAGCAGTTCTTC.

In DNA form, the CDR3 reads TGTGCCAGCTCACCCCCAGGGCGTTTGGCTTACACCTTC. Its translation is CASSPPGRLAYTF. The gene calls are TRBV18 and TRBJ1-2; D possibly corresponds to TRBD1 (5 bases). Between the trimmed V and J ends, which lost 3 bases and 11 bases, there was a span of 16 bases. From germline, CDR1 is KGHSH and CDR2 LQKENI. The CDR3 contains 13 residues. The variable domain in full, with the rest retrieved from reference TRBV18 and TRBJ1-2, is NAGVMQNPRHLVRRRGQEARLRCSPMKGHSHVYWYRQLPEEGLKFMVYLQKENIIDESGMPKERFSAEFPKEGPSILRIQQVVRGDSAAYFCASSPPGRLAYTFGSGTRLTVV.

This chain links TRBV28 with TRBJ2-7; 7 nucleotides match TRBD2. The length of the CDR3 is 16 residues. Germline lookup yields CDR1 MDHEN and CDR2 SYDVKM. V gave up 6 bases and J gave up 3 bases; unmatched junction bases: 14. The CDR3 DNA reads TGTGCCAGCAGGACCCCGTGGGGGGGACTCCACTACGAGCAGTACTTC. As protein: CASRTPWGGLHYEQYF.

The CDR3 reads CASSEDRAYEQYF. The CDR3 DNA follows: TGTGCCAGCAGTGAGGACAGGGCCTACGAGCAGTACTTC. The chain employs TRBV6-2 or TRBV6-3 and TRBJ2-7; 8 nucleotides align to TRBD1. V was clipped by 5 bases and J by 2 bases; unmatched bases: 2. The CDR3 is made up of 13 amino acids. In germline, CDR1 is MNHEY, CDR2 SVGEGT.

The V gene is TRBV28, the J gene TRBJ1-4, with D perhaps matching TRBD1 (6 bases). The CDR3 is 14 amino acids. Germline V lookup: CDR1 MDHEN, CDR2 SYDVKM. The V end was cut by 3 bases, the J end by 8 bases, with 13 bases between. The CDR3 is CASSFERGKEKLFF. As DNA, the CDR3 is TGTGCCAGCAGTTTTGAAAGGGGGAAGGAAAAACTGTTTTTT.

The chain joins TRBV19 to TRBJ1-5, with 8 bases matching TRBD1. The CDR3 has 16 amino acids. CDR1 and CDR2 from the germline V gene are LNHDA and SQIVND (reference sequence). After removal of 4 bases from V and 0 bases from J, the junction contained 5 bases not matched to a gene. CDR3 sequence (DNA): TGTGCCAGTAGTAGGACAGGGCAAAATAGCAATCAGCCCCAGCATTTT. Translation gives CASSRTGQNSNQPQHF.

The chain recombines TRBV3-1 (or the pseudogene TRBV3-2) with TRBJ1-1; D unclear. The CDR3 is 15 amino acids. The V and J ends lost 0 bases and 0 bases respectively, with 8 bases between them. Germline CDR1 and CDR2: LGHDT and YNNKEL (reference sequence). The CDR3 DNA is TGTGCCAGCAGCCAAGAGGGCAGTTTGAACACTGAAGCTTTCTTT. Translated: CASSQEGSLNTEAFF.

This chain links TRBV28 with TRBJ2-5; a possible D gene is TRBD2 (7 bases). This CDR3 has 14 residues. V was shortened by 5 bases and J by 5 bases, with 15 bases between the two germline ends. Germline V gene data show CDR1 as MDHEN and CDR2 as SYDVKM. CDR3 sequence (DNA): TGTGCCAGCAGTCCCGGGGGGCAGGGGGAGACCCAGTACTTC. Translated, it gives CASSPGGQGETQYF.

This clone was seen only once. The rearrangement joins TRBV19 to TRBJ2-7; 14 bases line up with TRBD2. Germline CDR1 and CDR2: LNHDA and SQIVND (reference sequence). The ends lost 3 bases at V and 5 bases at J; junction bases unmatched: 3. This CDR3 spans 15 amino acids. The CDR3 DNA reads TGTGCCAGTAGTATGAGGGGACTAGCGGGAGACGAGCAGTACTTC. The encoded protein is CASSMRGLAGDEQYF.

The chain combines TRBV3-1 (or the pseudogene TRBV3-2) with TRBJ1-1, with a tentative D call TRBD1 (6 bases). Germline V CDR1 and CDR2: LGHDT, YNNKEL (reference sequence). V was pared by 7 bases and J by 11 bases, with 17 bases between. The CDR3 runs 12 residues. In nucleotides, the CDR3 is TGTGCCAGCACCTCCGCGGGGGCGGGGGCTTTCTTT. Protein: CASTSAGAGAFF.

This clone showed up just once. The chain links TRBV11-2 to TRBJ2-1, with a weak D call TRBD2 (5 bases). The ends were cut back, 5 bases at V and 6 bases at J, with 11 bases in the middle. Germline assignment: CDR1 SGHAT and CDR2 FQNNGV. This CDR3 has 13 amino acids. CDR3 nucleotides: TGTGCCAGCAGCCCCGAGCGGAGCAATGAGCAGTTCTTC. Translation gives CASSPERSNEQFF.

This chain connects TRBV5-4 to TRBJ2-1; no reliable D call. CDR3 size: 11 residues. Germline CDR1 reads SGHNT; CDR2 reads YYREEE (reference sequence). V shed 4 bases and J shed 8 bases, with 7 bases lying between them. The DNA of the CDR3 is TGTGCCAGCAGCAGCTTCGATGAGCAGTTCTTC. Translation: CASSSFDEQFF.

The chain has TRBV19 and TRBJ2-1, with 8 nucleotides matching TRBD1. The CDR3 totals 15 residues. Germline assignment: CDR1 LNHDA and CDR2 SQIVND (reference sequence). V shed 6 bases and J 8 bases; nucleotides not matched to a gene: 12. CDR3 bases: TGTGCCAGTAGCCTTACGGACAGGGTTGGCCATGAGCAGTTCTTC. It translates to CASSLTDRVGHEQFF.

The chain recombines TRBV7-9 with TRBJ1-1; 7 positions match TRBD1. There are 15 residues in the CDR3. Germline CDR1 and CDR2: SEHNR and FQNEAQ (reference sequence). V trimming: 1 base; J trimming: 1 base; junction bases outside the gene matches: 3. CDR3 sequence reads: CASSLGTGRNTEAFF. The CDR3 nucleotides are TGTGCCAGCAGCTTAGGGACAGGTCGGAACACTGAAGCTTTCTTT.